These 32 T cell receptor beta chains were sequenced from one sample in a study of OX40 agonist ivuxolimab in advanced cancers. TCRdb keeps only in-frame clones here, not all; method: immunoSEQ multiplex PCR. Of about 80,000 clones in the sample, about 81% were seen once. The source material was CD4+ or CD8+ T cells sorted from blood, sampled in a trial of the OX40 agonist ivuxolimab. The source of these receptors is an adult with an advanced solid tumor such as melanoma, head and neck, liver or kidney cancer.

CDR3 coding DNA: TGTGCCATCAGAGACGGGACAGGAAGGTACAATGAGCAGTTCTTC. Translated: CAIRDGTGRYNEQFF. The chain is built from TRBV10-3 and TRBJ2-1; the match to TRBD1 covers 8 bases. Germline V gene sequence: CDR1 ENHRY, CDR2 SYGVKD. The CDR3 extends over 15 amino acids. The V and J ends lost 6 bases and 4 bases, in that order; junction bases with no gene match: 8.

The chain joins TRBV13 to TRBJ2-3; unclear D gene. V was trimmed by 5 bases and J by 8 bases, leaving 11 bases between them. The length of the CDR3 is 12 residues. Germline loops: CDR1 PRHDT, CDR2 FYEKMQ (reference sequence). CDR3 amino acids: CASSPTRPTQYF. For the CDR3, the DNA is TGTGCCAGCAGCCCAACCAGACCTACGCAGTATTTT.

The J gene is TRBJ2-3, the V gene TRBV19, with D tentatively TRBD1 or TRBD2 (5 bases each). This CDR3 is built from 16 residues. V was shortened by 6 bases and J by 1 base, with 17 bases between the two germline ends. Germline V gene sequence: CDR1 LNHDA, CDR2 SQIVND (reference sequence). CDR3: CASRSRGEPRTDTQYF. The DNA for the CDR3 is TGTGCCAGTAGATCGAGGGGCGAGCCCCGCACAGATACGCAGTATTTT. Combining the CDR3 with reference TRBV19 and TRBJ2-3 gives the whole variable domain DGGITQSPKYLFRKEGQNVTLSCEQNLNHDAMYWYRQDPGQGLRLIYYSQIVNDFQKGDIAEGYSVSREKKESFPLTVTSAQKNPTAFYLCASRSRGEPRTDTQYFGPGTRLTVL.

This clone was counted between two and nine times. The chain couples TRBV4-1 to TRBJ1-2; possibly TRBD1 for D (5 bases). V was trimmed by 5 bases and J by 4 bases, leaving 23 bases between them. The CDR3 consists of 17 residues. Germline CDR1 reads MGHRA; CDR2 reads YSYEKL. CDR3 nucleotides: TGCGCCAGCAGCGTAGGGACGATGGGCGACCCCGTCTATGGCTACACCTTC. Protein: CASSVGTMGDPVYGYTF.

The chain uses TRBV15 and TRBJ2-1, with TRBD2 identical over 12 bases. Germline loops: CDR1 LNHNV, CDR2 YYDKDF (reference sequence). V shed 5 bases and J 4 bases; nucleotides not matched to a gene: 3. The CDR3 extends over 15 amino acids. The CDR3 nucleotides read TGTGCCACCAGCCCGACTAGCGGGAGATACAATGAGCAGTTCTTC. As protein: CATSPTSGRYNEQFF.

The chain combines TRBV11-3 with TRBJ2-2, with a weak D call TRBD1 (5 bases). CDR1 SGHNT and CDR2 YENEEA come from the germline V gene. The V gene lost 1 base and the J gene lost 14 bases, with 14 bases spanning the gap. This CDR3 has 13 amino acids. The CDR3 DNA reads TGTGCCAGCAGCTTAGCCCCTTTAGGACAACTGTTTTTT. This codes for CASSLAPLGQLFF.

The rearrangement joins TRBV5-4 to TRBJ1-2, with 12 bases that match TRBD1. Trimming took 5 bases from V and 4 from J; bases not matched to a gene: 6. This CDR3 comprises 15 residues. From germline, CDR1 is SGHNT and CDR2 YYREEE (reference sequence). The CDR3 DNA reads as TGTGCCAGCAGATACGGGACAGGGGGCGGCTATGGCTACACCTTC. This translates into CASRYGTGGGYGYTF.

This chain connects TRBV7-9 to TRBJ2-5; tentative D call: TRBD1 (6 bases). CDR1 and CDR2 from the germline V gene are SEHNR and FQNEAQ (reference sequence). There are 13 residues in the CDR3. Trimming pared 1 base from V and 8 bases from J, leaving 11 bases between. This CDR3 reads CASSLGTAQTQYF. DNA of the CDR3: TGTGCCAGCAGCTTAGGGACAGCTCAAACCCAGTACTTC.

The rearrangement links TRBV2 to TRBJ1-2; D may be TRBD1 (6 bases). V was clipped by 7 bases and J by 2 bases, with 8 bases between them. This CDR3 is built from 12 residues. Germline values: CDR1 SNHLY, CDR2 FYNNEI. Written as DNA, the CDR3 is TGTGCCAGCAATAGGGGGAACTATGGCTACACCTTC. Translation: CASNRGNYGYTF. Looking up the rest from reference TRBV2 and TRBJ1-2 gives the full variable domain: EPEVTQTPSHQVTQMGQEVILRCVPISNHLYFYWYRQILGQKVEFLVSFYNNEISEKSEIFDDQFSVERPDGSNFTLKIRSTKLEDSAMYFCASNRGNYGYTFGSGTRLTVV.

The V call is TRBV10-2, the J call TRBJ1-3; D is perhaps TRBD1 (5 bases). Germline V gene data show CDR1 as WSHSY and CDR2 as SAAADI. This CDR3 has 13 residues. V lost 6 bases to trimming and J lost 2 bases, with 8 bases between them. The CDR3 reads CASSRETGNTIYF. CDR3 in DNA: TGCGCCAGCAGCAGGGAAACTGGAAACACCATATATTTT.

This chain uses TRBV5-4 with TRBJ1-2; D gene uncertain. CDR1 SGHNT and CDR2 YYREEE come from the germline V gene (reference sequence). CDR3 size: 12 residues. Trimming took 4 bases from V and 5 from J, leaving 9 bases between them. As DNA, the CDR3 is TGTGCCAGCAGCGATTCAGCATATGGCTACACCTTC. It codes for CASSDSAYGYTF. Complete variable domain (other parts from reference TRBV5-4 and TRBJ1-2): ETGVTQSPTHLIKTRGQQVTLRCSSQSGHNTVSWYQQALGQGPQFIFQYYREEENGRGNFPPRFSGLQFPNYSSELNVNALELDDSALYLCASSDSAYGYTFGSGTRLTVV.

This clone occurred a few times. This sequence joins TRBV6-5 and TRBJ2-1, with no clear D. Germline loops: CDR1 MNHEY, CDR2 SVGAGI. CDR3 size: 12 residues. V lost 2 bases and J 7 bases, leaving 6 bases between the germline ends. CDR3 nucleotides: TGTGCCAGCAGTTACCCGACAAATGAGCAGTTCTTC. Protein: CASSYPTNEQFF.

This clone was found a few times. The gene calls are TRBV6-1 and TRBJ2-7, with 12 bases that match TRBD2. J lost 0 bases, V lost 4 bases, and 7 bases had no gene match. The CDR3 totals 17 residues. In germline, CDR1 is MNHNS, CDR2 SASEGT. The CDR3 DNA sequence: TGTGCCAGCAGTGTGCCCGTGACTAGCGGGAGCTCCTACGAGCAGTACTTC. As protein: CASSVPVTSGSSYEQYF.

This clone has only one observation. The chain recombines TRBV18 with TRBJ2-1; 11 nucleotides match TRBD1. The length of the CDR3 is 15 residues. Germline CDR1 reads KGHSH; CDR2 reads LQKENI. Unmatched junction bases numbered 5, after V lost 3 bases and J lost 7 bases. DNA of the CDR3: TGTGCCAGCTCACCCGGGACAGGGGGTCGGAATGAGCAGTTCTTC. Amino acids: CASSPGTGGRNEQFF.

The CDR3 sequence is CASGTSSTNTGELFF. DNA for the CDR3: TGTGCCAGTGGCACTTCCTCAACGAACACCGGGGAGCTGTTTTTT. V is TRBV19 and J is TRBJ2-2; D gene ambiguous. The CDR3 has 15 residues. Trimming left V 8 bases short and J 0 bases short, with 13 bases between. CDR1 and CDR2 (germline): LNHDA, SQIVND (reference sequence). The full variable domain, with the rest looked up from reference TRBV19 and TRBJ2-2, is DGGITQSPKYLFRKEGQNVTLSCEQNLNHDAMYWYRQDPGQGLRLIYYSQIVNDFQKGDIAEGYSVSREKKESFPLTVTSAQKNPTAFYLCASGTSSTNTGELFFGEGSRLTVL.

V usage is TRBV20-1 and J usage is TRBJ2-5; no firm D call. The germline V gene encodes CDR1 DFQATT and CDR2 SNEGSKA (reference sequence). This CDR3 contains 11 residues. V lost 2 bases, J lost 4 bases, and 5 bases lay in between. The CDR3 sequence is CSARYGETQYF. The CDR3 DNA sequence: TGCAGTGCTAGATACGGAGAGACCCAGTACTTC.

The chain combines TRBV15 with TRBJ1-4, with D uncertain. V lost 4 bases and J 7 bases, leaving 10 bases between the germline ends. The CDR3 consists of 13 residues. The germline gives CDR1 LNHNV, CDR2 YYDKDF (reference sequence). This chain's CDR3 is CATSTYFGEKLFF. CDR3 sequence (DNA): TGTGCCACCAGCACGTACTTTGGTGAAAAACTGTTTTTT.

A few counts support this clone. The rearrangement links TRBV5-5 to TRBJ2-1; D call uncertain. Between the trimmed V and J ends, which lost 2 bases and 9 bases, there was a span of 18 bases. CDR3 length: 15 residues. Germline CDR1 SGHKS, CDR2 YYEKEE (reference sequence). The CDR3 region has the DNA TGTGCCAGCAGCTTAGAGATACTACCCCCCGGTGAGCAGTTCTTC. Residues: CASSLEILPPGEQFF. The entire variable domain, with the rest obtained from reference TRBV5-5 and TRBJ2-1, is as follows: DAGVTQSPTHLIKTRGQQVTLRCSPISGHKSVSWYQQVLGQGPQFIFQYYEKEERGRGNFPDRFSARQFPNYSSELNVNALLLGDSALYLCASSLEILPPGEQFFGPGTRLTVL.

In this sample, this clone turned up a few times. The gene calls are TRBV4-1 and TRBJ1-1; no reliable D call. CDR3 length: 13 amino acids. Deletions cut 5 bases from V and 1 base from J, with 8 bases between. Germline V lookup: CDR1 MGHRA, CDR2 YSYEKL. CDR3 residues: CASSRVGNTEAFF. In DNA, the CDR3 is TGCGCCAGCAGCAGGGTCGGGAACACTGAAGCTTTCTTT.

The chain carries TRBV4-2 and TRBJ2-3; 9 bases align to TRBD2. Germline values: CDR1 LGHNA, CDR2 YNFKEQ. This CDR3 is built from 19 residues. V lost 1 base and J lost 6; bases outside the gene matches: 17. CDR3 amino acids: CASSQVGSGRAGGGDTQYF. For the CDR3, the DNA is TGTGCCAGCAGCCAAGTCGGTAGCGGGAGAGCCGGGGGTGGGGATACGCAGTATTTT.

This clone was seen a few times. The chain joins TRBV30 to TRBJ1-5, with unresolved D. The V end was cut by 0 bases, the J end by 2 bases, with 8 bases between. The CDR3 loop spans 14 amino acids. Germline lookup yields CDR1 GTSNPN and CDR2 SVGIG (reference sequence). The CDR3 DNA follows: TGTGCCTGGAGTGTACCCGGGGGCAATCAGCCCCAGCATTTT. This gives the protein CAWSVPGGNQPQHF.

The chain links TRBV19 to TRBJ2-1; the D gene is possibly TRBD2 (6 bases). Germline loops: CDR1 LNHDA, CDR2 SQIVND (reference sequence). The V end lost 5 bases, the J end lost 0 bases, and 14 bases lay between the germline ends. The CDR3 consists of 16 residues. Here the CDR3 DNA reads TGTGCCAGTAGTCCGGGACTCTTGAGCTCCTACAATGAGCAGTTCTTC. Protein: CASSPGLLSSYNEQFF.

The CDR3 DNA follows: TGTGCCAGCAGTTTATCGGCCGGGAATGAGCAGTTCTTC. Translation: CASSLSAGNEQFF. The chain links TRBV27 to TRBJ2-1, with no clear D. Between the trimmed V and J ends, which lost 0 bases and 7 bases, there was a span of 7 bases. Germline V CDR1 and CDR2: MNHEY, SMNVEV (reference sequence). The CDR3 is made up of 13 amino acids.

The chain uses TRBV5-6 and TRBJ1-1; 8 bases align to TRBD1. The germline CDR1 and CDR2 sequences are SGHDT and YYEEEE. The CDR3 runs to 15 residues. J gave up 3 bases and V 2 bases, and 6 bases lay outside the gene matches. The CDR3 coding sequence is TGTGCCAGCAGCTTTAGGGGACAGGTGCACACTGAAGCTTTCTTT. Translation gives CASSFRGQVHTEAFF.

The chain joins TRBV7-8 to TRBJ1-4; D unresolved. Germline V gene sequence: CDR1 SGHVS, CDR2 FQNEAQ. Trimming removed 5 bases at V and 0 bases at J, with 13 bases between. The CDR3 extends over 16 amino acids. The CDR3 DNA reads as TGTGCCAGCAGCCCCTCCACCCTAACAACTAATGAAAAACTGTTTTTT. It yields the protein CASSPSTLTTNEKLFF. The full variable domain, its missing parts supplied by reference TRBV7-8 and TRBJ1-4, is GAGVSQSPRYKVAKRGQDVALRCDPISGHVSLFWYQQALGQGPEFLTYFQNEAQLDKSGLPSDRFFAERPEGSVSTLKIQRTQQEDSAVYLCASSPSTLTTNEKLFFGSGTQLSVL.

The count of this clone is one. A junction boundary mismatches the germline segment, possibly from a read error. The chain carries TRBV11-2 and TRBJ1-1; 12 bases are shared with TRBD1. The CDR3 has 12 amino acids. The V gene's germline CDR1 is SGHAT and CDR2 FQNNGV. The CDR3 coding sequence is TGTGCCAGCAGCGCAAGGGACAGGGGGCCTGTTTTT. This codes for CASSARDRGPVF.

The rearrangement links TRBV28 to TRBJ2-5; tentative D call: TRBD1 (6 bases). The J call may not be correct, given that the DNA end is closer to TRBJ2-7. Germline V gives CDR1 MDHEN, CDR2 SYDVKM. The CDR3 has 12 amino acids. CDR3: CASGGQQYEQYF. CDR3 bases: TGTGCCAGCGGCGGACAGCAATACGAGCAGTACTTC.

This chain uses TRBV4-3 with TRBJ2-5; 12 bases are a match to TRBD2. The germline CDR1 and CDR2 sequences are LGHNA and YSLEER. Trimming at V came to 0 bases and at J to 5 bases, leaving 10 bases not matched to a gene. The CDR3 contains 18 residues. The CDR3 region is CASSQEIVLAGGMETQYF. The CDR3 DNA reads as TGCGCCAGCAGCCAAGAGATCGTACTAGCGGGAGGCATGGAGACCCAGTACTTC.

The chain joins TRBV30 to TRBJ1-1; D gene unclear. Germline V gives CDR1 GTSNPN, CDR2 SVGIG (reference sequence). The CDR3 loop spans 13 amino acids. V was clipped by 1 base and J by 5 bases, with 11 bases between them. CDR3 in amino acids: CAWSEGLWTEAFF. The DNA for the CDR3 is TGTGCCTGGAGTGAGGGTTTATGGACTGAAGCTTTCTTT.

This chain links TRBV5-5 with TRBJ2-7; a possible D gene is TRBD2 (6 bases). The CDR3 consists of 15 residues. Looked up from germline, CDR1 is SGHKS and CDR2 is YYEKEE (reference sequence). V shed 3 bases and J shed 3 bases, with 16 bases lying between them. The CDR3 DNA reads as TGTGCCAGCAGCTGGGCGCCGGCCGGGAGCTACGAGCAGTACGTC. Residues: CASSWAPAGSYEQYV.

The table lists this clone with a few counts. The chain is built from TRBV19 and TRBJ1-5; perhaps TRBD1 as D (5 bases). V lost 3 bases and J lost 6, with 15 bases in between. The CDR3 consists of 15 residues. The germline gives CDR1 LNHDA, CDR2 SQIVND (reference sequence). CDR3 protein: CASSIRVGGGQPQHF. In nucleotides, the CDR3 is TGTGCCAGTAGTATCCGAGTTGGGGGTGGTCAGCCCCAGCATTTT.

V usage is TRBV7-6 and J usage is TRBJ2-5; perhaps TRBD2 as D (5 bases). Germline loops: CDR1 SGHVS, CDR2 FNYEAQ. CDR3 size: 11 residues. V was pared by 7 bases and J by 5 bases, with 8 bases between. CDR3 loop: CASISGETQYF. CDR3 DNA sequence: TGTGCCAGCATATCGGGGGAGACCCAGTACTTC.